This is a list of T cell receptor beta chains from one sample in a study of CD8+CD57+ T cells in acquired aplastic anemia. TCRdb used MiXCR to reprocess the reads, holding one entry per CDR3 protein. The sample carries some 82,000 distinct CDR3 sequences, approximately 46% recorded once. Sequencing input: sorted CD4+, CD8+, or CD8+CD57+ T cells (not recorded which) from PBMCs. These receptors were obtained from a human donor in good health, serving as a control. Both conserved end residues are part of each CDR3. D genes are given only for firm matches. The size of a clone is reported for some rows only, either as once, few or many, or as a class for expanded clones.

clone_size: -; j_call: TRBJ1-5; v_call: TRBV6-1; d_call: -; cdr3_nt: TGTGCCAGCAGTCCTCTGGGGTTCGAGGTTCAGCCCCAGCATTTT; cdr3_aa: CASSPLGFEVQPQHF
clone_size: many; j_call: TRBJ2-7; v_call: TRBV4-1; d_call: -; cdr3_nt: TGCGCCAGCAGCCAAGTACAAGAGTACGAGCAGTACTTC; cdr3_aa: CASSQVQEYEQYF
clone_size: few; j_call: TRBJ2-1; v_call: TRBV12-3/TRBV12-4; d_call: -; cdr3_nt: TGTGCCAGCAGTTCTGCCCCAGTCCGTTCGTTGGCCTACAATGAGCAGTTCTTC; cdr3_aa: CASSSAPVRSLAYNEQFF
clone_size: few; j_call: TRBJ2-1; v_call: TRBV11-2; d_call: -; cdr3_nt: TGTGCCAGCAGCTTCGGGGCCCCGAATGAGCAGTTCTTC; cdr3_aa: CASSFGAPNEQFF
clone_size: many; j_call: TRBJ1-1; v_call: TRBV15; d_call: -; cdr3_nt: TGTGCCATCCAGCAATCATCAGTGAACACTGAAGCTTTCTTT; cdr3_aa: CAIQQSSVNTEAFF
clone_size: -; j_call: TRBJ2-7; v_call: TRBV7-6; d_call: -; cdr3_nt: TGTGCCAGCAGCTTAGTGTGGGGTAGCGAGCAGTACTTC; cdr3_aa: CASSLVWGSEQYF
clone_size: -; j_call: TRBJ1-1; v_call: TRBV19; d_call: -; cdr3_nt: TGTGCCAGTAGTACTATCGCGGAGCCGGGGCCTTCAGTCGGAGCTTTCTTT; cdr3_aa: CASSTIAEPGPSVGAFF
clone_size: many; j_call: TRBJ1-2; v_call: TRBV13; d_call: TRBD1; cdr3_nt: TGTGCCAGCAGCTTGGGAAATACGGGACAGCCCACCTTC; cdr3_aa: CASSLGNTGQPTF
clone_size: -; j_call: TRBJ2-3; v_call: TRBV11-2; d_call: TRBD2; cdr3_nt: TGTGCCAGCAGCTTAGTGGCGGGGGGCAAAGATACGCAGTATTTT; cdr3_aa: CASSLVAGGKDTQYF
clone_size: -; j_call: TRBJ2-1; v_call: TRBV20-1; d_call: -; cdr3_nt: TGCAGTGCTAGCGGGAGAGACAATGAGCAGTTCTTC; cdr3_aa: CSASGRDNEQFF
clone_size: many; j_call: TRBJ1-5; v_call: TRBV9; d_call: -; cdr3_nt: TGTGCCAGCAGCCCCGGAGGCCTCCCATCCCAGCCCCAGCATTTT; cdr3_aa: CASSPGGLPSQPQHF
clone_size: few; j_call: TRBJ2-7; v_call: TRBV6-1; d_call: -; cdr3_nt: TGTGCCAGCCAAGGCGAAGGGACCGGGGACACCTACGAGCAGTACTTC; cdr3_aa: CASQGEGTGDTYEQYF
clone_size: -; j_call: TRBJ1-1; v_call: TRBV24-1; d_call: -; cdr3_nt: TGTGCCACCACCAGTGACACTGAAGCTTTCTTT; cdr3_aa: CATTSDTEAFF
clone_size: -; j_call: TRBJ2-1; v_call: TRBV30; d_call: -; cdr3_nt: TGTGCCTGGAGTGCCTCACTCAATGAGCAGTTCTTC; cdr3_aa: CAWSASLNEQFF
clone_size: -; j_call: TRBJ1-1; v_call: TRBV6-4; d_call: TRBD1; cdr3_nt: TGTGCCAGCAGTGGGGACAGGGGGCGCGAGGGCACTGAAGCTTTCTTT; cdr3_aa: CASSGDRGREGTEAFF
clone_size: many; j_call: TRBJ1-2; v_call: TRBV27; d_call: -; cdr3_nt: TGTGCCAGCAGTTCTGGGCCCGACAGGCGCTACACCTTC; cdr3_aa: CASSSGPDRRYTF
clone_size: -; j_call: TRBJ2-1; v_call: TRBV11-1; d_call: -; cdr3_nt: TGTGCCAGCAGCACCCATTTTTCTGTCCACAATGAGCAGTTCTTC; cdr3_aa: CASSTHFSVHNEQFF
clone_size: -; j_call: TRBJ2-2; v_call: TRBV10-2; d_call: -; cdr3_nt: TGCGCCAGCTCGACAGGGGAGCTGTTTTTT; cdr3_aa: CASSTGELFF
clone_size: -; j_call: TRBJ2-7; v_call: TRBV6-1; d_call: -; cdr3_nt: TGTGCCAGCAGTGAAACCGGGACCGGGAAGTATTTCCACGAGCAGTACTTC; cdr3_aa: CASSETGTGKYFHEQYF
clone_size: -; j_call: TRBJ2-1; v_call: TRBV29-1; d_call: TRBD2; cdr3_nt: TGCAGCGTTGAGGAGCGGGAGAGGCTGGGAGAGCAGTTCTTC; cdr3_aa: CSVEERERLGEQFF
clone_size: -; j_call: TRBJ1-3; v_call: TRBV9; d_call: -; cdr3_nt: TGTGCCACCTCCGGGGGCGGTTCTGGAAACACCATATATTTT; cdr3_aa: CATSGGGSGNTIYF
clone_size: -; j_call: TRBJ2-5; v_call: TRBV28; d_call: TRBD2; cdr3_nt: TGTGCCAGCAGTACTTGGACTAGCGGGGGGGCCGGTGAGACCCAGTACTTC; cdr3_aa: CASSTWTSGGAGETQYF
clone_size: -; j_call: TRBJ2-7; v_call: TRBV20-1; d_call: -; cdr3_nt: TGCAGTGCTAGAGATCGGGATAGCCGATTAGCTCCCTACGAGCAGTACTTC; cdr3_aa: CSARDRDSRLAPYEQYF
clone_size: -; j_call: TRBJ2-7; v_call: TRBV19; d_call: -; cdr3_nt: TGTGCCAGTAGTTCCCGAGGGGGGACAGACTCCTACGAGCAGTACTTC; cdr3_aa: CASSSRGGTDSYEQYF
clone_size: few; j_call: TRBJ2-1; v_call: TRBV4-1; d_call: TRBD2; cdr3_nt: TGCGCCAGCAGCACGCGGGGGGGCCTGGCCAATGAGCAGTTCTTC; cdr3_aa: CASSTRGGLANEQFF
clone_size: -; j_call: TRBJ2-1; v_call: TRBV25-1; d_call: -; cdr3_nt: TGTGCCAGCAGTTCGGGGGATTTTGGTTACAATGAGCAGTTCTTC; cdr3_aa: CASSSGDFGYNEQFF
clone_size: -; j_call: TRBJ1-2; v_call: TRBV29-1; d_call: TRBD1; cdr3_nt: TGCAGCGTCGGGACAGCTTCCTATGGCTACACCTTC; cdr3_aa: CSVGTASYGYTF
clone_size: many; j_call: TRBJ2-7; v_call: TRBV13; d_call: TRBD1; cdr3_nt: TGTGCCAGCAGCTTAGGGACAGGGAGATACGAGCAGTACTTC; cdr3_aa: CASSLGTGRYEQYF
clone_size: many; j_call: TRBJ1-1; v_call: TRBV7-9; d_call: TRBD1; cdr3_nt: TGTGCCAGCAGCTTAGCGCAGACAGGGGGCGATGCTTTCTTT; cdr3_aa: CASSLAQTGGDAFF
clone_size: -; j_call: TRBJ2-3; v_call: TRBV10-3; d_call: TRBD2; cdr3_nt: TGTGCCATCAGCCCCGGGGGGACCAGCACAGATACGCAGTATTTT; cdr3_aa: CAISPGGTSTDTQYF
clone_size: few; j_call: TRBJ1-5; v_call: TRBV11-2; d_call: -; cdr3_nt: TGTGCCAGCAGCTTAGAACCTGGGAGCAATCAGCCCCAGCATTTT; cdr3_aa: CASSLEPGSNQPQHF
clone_size: -; j_call: TRBJ1-3; v_call: TRBV9; d_call: -; cdr3_nt: TGTGCCAGCAGCGTACAGCCCGGAAACACCATATATTTT; cdr3_aa: CASSVQPGNTIYF
clone_size: -; j_call: TRBJ2-3; v_call: TRBV9; d_call: TRBD2; cdr3_nt: TGTGCCAGCAGCGTCAGGGGACTAGCGGGGGGCCAGGATACGCAGTATTTT; cdr3_aa: CASSVRGLAGGQDTQYF
clone_size: few; j_call: TRBJ1-5; v_call: TRBV12-3/TRBV12-4; d_call: -; cdr3_nt: TGTGCCAGCAGTTTGGCAGGGTATCAGCCCCAGCATTTT; cdr3_aa: CASSLAGYQPQHF
clone_size: -; j_call: TRBJ2-3; v_call: TRBV25-1; d_call: -; cdr3_nt: TGTGCCTGGAGTGAATCAAATACGCAGTATTTT; cdr3_aa: CAWSESNTQYF
clone_size: -; j_call: TRBJ1-1; v_call: TRBV2; d_call: TRBD1; cdr3_nt: TGTGCCAGGGGGGACAGTATGAACACTGAAGCTTTCTTT; cdr3_aa: CARGDSMNTEAFF
clone_size: -; j_call: TRBJ2-7; v_call: TRBV10-3; d_call: TRBD1; cdr3_nt: TGTGCCACTACAGGGGGCGAGCAGTACTTC; cdr3_aa: CATTGGEQYF
clone_size: -; j_call: TRBJ2-3; v_call: TRBV7-8; d_call: -; cdr3_nt: TGTGCCAGCACCCCTCAGACAGGATACACAGATACGCAGTATTTT; cdr3_aa: CASTPQTGYTDTQYF
clone_size: -; j_call: TRBJ2-2; v_call: TRBV27; d_call: -; cdr3_nt: TGTGCCAGCAGTTCAGGGCAAGAACATTACACCGGGGAGCTGTTTTTT; cdr3_aa: CASSSGQEHYTGELFF
clone_size: -; j_call: TRBJ2-1; v_call: TRBV25-1; d_call: TRBD2; cdr3_nt: TGTGCCAGCAGTTACACCTCTAGCGGGGCCTACAATGAGCAGTTCTTC; cdr3_aa: CASSYTSSGAYNEQFF
clone_size: -; j_call: TRBJ2-7; v_call: TRBV2; d_call: -; cdr3_nt: TGTGCCAGTGGTTGGCGCCTAAACAGCTACGAGCAGTACTTC; cdr3_aa: CASGWRLNSYEQYF
clone_size: many; j_call: TRBJ1-4; v_call: TRBV7-8; d_call: -; cdr3_nt: TGTGCCAGCAGCTTAGCGCCCCCACAGAGGGAAAGGGATGAAAAACTGTTTTTT; cdr3_aa: CASSLAPPQRERDEKLFF
clone_size: -; j_call: TRBJ1-2; v_call: TRBV25-1; d_call: -; cdr3_nt: TGTGCCAGCATATTAACTGCGGGGCAGCACAACTATGGCTACACCTTC; cdr3_aa: CASILTAGQHNYGYTF
clone_size: many; j_call: TRBJ1-6; v_call: TRBV10-2; d_call: TRBD1; cdr3_nt: TGCGCCAGCAGTGAGTCGTCACAGGGGAGTTCACCCCTCCACTTT; cdr3_aa: CASSESSQGSSPLHF
clone_size: -; j_call: TRBJ1-5; v_call: TRBV10-2; d_call: -; cdr3_nt: TGCGCCAGCACCCTGGGAGGGGGTCAGCCCCAGCATTTT; cdr3_aa: CASTLGGGQPQHF
clone_size: many; j_call: TRBJ1-2; v_call: TRBV11-1; d_call: TRBD1; cdr3_nt: TGTGCCAGCAGCTCGGGTGGTGTTAAGGGGGCGGATGGCTACACCTTC; cdr3_aa: CASSSGGVKGADGYTF
clone_size: once; j_call: TRBJ2-5; v_call: TRBV7-9; d_call: -; cdr3_nt: TGTGCCAGCAGGTCTCCTAGCCGAGAGACCCAGTACTTC; cdr3_aa: CASRSPSRETQYF
clone_size: -; j_call: TRBJ2-1; v_call: TRBV30; d_call: TRBD2; cdr3_nt: TGTGCCTGGAGTTTAGCGGGAGGGCCTGTTCAGTCCTTC; cdr3_aa: CAWSLAGGPVQSF
clone_size: few; j_call: TRBJ2-7; v_call: TRBV15; d_call: TRBD2; cdr3_nt: TGTGCCACCAGCATGTCTAGCGGGGGCTCCTACGAGCAGTACTTC; cdr3_aa: CATSMSSGGSYEQYF
clone_size: many; j_call: TRBJ2-7; v_call: TRBV4-1; d_call: -; cdr3_nt: TGCGCCAGCAGCCAAGAACCGCTCTACGAGCAGTACTTC; cdr3_aa: CASSQEPLYEQYF
clone_size: -; j_call: TRBJ2-7; v_call: TRBV18; d_call: TRBD2; cdr3_nt: TGTGCCAGCTCACCCTCGGGAGGGCCCTACGAGCAGTACTTC; cdr3_aa: CASSPSGGPYEQYF
clone_size: many; j_call: TRBJ1-2; v_call: TRBV6-5; d_call: -; cdr3_nt: TGTGCCAGTCTGAATTATTATGGCTACACCTTC; cdr3_aa: CASLNYYGYTF
clone_size: -; j_call: TRBJ2-6; v_call: TRBV15; d_call: -; cdr3_nt: TGTGCCACCTCTCCGACTAGGGGGGCCAACGTCCTGACTTTC; cdr3_aa: CATSPTRGANVLTF